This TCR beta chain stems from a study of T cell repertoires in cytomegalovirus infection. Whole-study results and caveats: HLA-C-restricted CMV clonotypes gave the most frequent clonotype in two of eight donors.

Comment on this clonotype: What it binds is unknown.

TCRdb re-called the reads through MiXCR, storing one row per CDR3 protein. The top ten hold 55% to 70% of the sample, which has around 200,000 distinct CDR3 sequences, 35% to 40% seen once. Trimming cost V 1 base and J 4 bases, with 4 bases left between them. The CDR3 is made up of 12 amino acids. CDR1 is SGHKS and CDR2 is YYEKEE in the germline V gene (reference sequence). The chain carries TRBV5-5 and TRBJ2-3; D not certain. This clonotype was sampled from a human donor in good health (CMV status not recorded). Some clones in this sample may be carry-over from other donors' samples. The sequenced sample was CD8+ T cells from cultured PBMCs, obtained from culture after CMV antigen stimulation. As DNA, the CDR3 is TGTGCCAGCAGCTTGAACGCAGATACGCAGTATTTT. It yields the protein CASSLNADTQYF.